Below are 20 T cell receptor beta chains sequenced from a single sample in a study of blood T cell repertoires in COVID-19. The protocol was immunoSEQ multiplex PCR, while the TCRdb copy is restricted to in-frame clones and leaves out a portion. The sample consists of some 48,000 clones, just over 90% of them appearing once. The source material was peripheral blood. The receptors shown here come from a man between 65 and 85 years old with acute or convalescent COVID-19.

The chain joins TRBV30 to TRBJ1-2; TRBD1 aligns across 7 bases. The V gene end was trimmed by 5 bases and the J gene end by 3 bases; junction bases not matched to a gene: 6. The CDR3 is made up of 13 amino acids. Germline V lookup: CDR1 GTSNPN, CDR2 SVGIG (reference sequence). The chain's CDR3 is CAWGDRDDYGYTF. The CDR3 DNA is TGTGCCTGGGGGGACAGAGACGACTATGGCTACACCTTC.

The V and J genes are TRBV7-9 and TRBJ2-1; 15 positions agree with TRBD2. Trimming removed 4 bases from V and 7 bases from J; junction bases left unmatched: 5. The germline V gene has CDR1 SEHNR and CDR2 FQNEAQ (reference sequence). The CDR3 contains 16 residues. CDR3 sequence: CASSSGLAGGRNEQFF. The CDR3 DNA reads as TGTGCCAGCAGCTCGGGACTAGCGGGGGGCAGGAATGAGCAGTTCTTC.

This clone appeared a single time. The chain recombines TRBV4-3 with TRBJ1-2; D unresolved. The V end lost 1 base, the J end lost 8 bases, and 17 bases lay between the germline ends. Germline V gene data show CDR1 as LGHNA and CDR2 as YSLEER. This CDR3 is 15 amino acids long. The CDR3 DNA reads TGCGCCAGCAGCCAAGGAGGGTTAGGGTTAATGGGCTACACCTTC. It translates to CASSQGGLGLMGYTF.

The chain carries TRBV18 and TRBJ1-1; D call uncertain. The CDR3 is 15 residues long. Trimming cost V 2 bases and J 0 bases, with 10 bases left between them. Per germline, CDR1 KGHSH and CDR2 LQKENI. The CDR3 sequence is CASSPAGRVNTEAFF. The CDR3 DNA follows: TGTGCCAGCTCACCAGCCGGGAGGGTGAACACTGAAGCTTTCTTT.

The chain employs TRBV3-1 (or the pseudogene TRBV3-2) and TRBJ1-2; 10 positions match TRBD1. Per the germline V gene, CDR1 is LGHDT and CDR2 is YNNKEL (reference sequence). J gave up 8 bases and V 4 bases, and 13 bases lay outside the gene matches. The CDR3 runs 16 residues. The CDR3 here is CASSPQRQGARRGYTF. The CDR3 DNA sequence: TGTGCCAGCAGCCCTCAAAGACAGGGGGCGCGACGGGGCTACACCTTC.

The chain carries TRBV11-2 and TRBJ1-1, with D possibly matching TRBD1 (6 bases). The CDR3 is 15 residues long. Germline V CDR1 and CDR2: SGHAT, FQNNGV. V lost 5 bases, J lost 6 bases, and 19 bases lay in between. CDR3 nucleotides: TGTGCCAGCAGCCCCCTCGCGGGGGCCCGTCCTGAAGCTTTCTTT. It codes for CASSPLAGARPEAFF.

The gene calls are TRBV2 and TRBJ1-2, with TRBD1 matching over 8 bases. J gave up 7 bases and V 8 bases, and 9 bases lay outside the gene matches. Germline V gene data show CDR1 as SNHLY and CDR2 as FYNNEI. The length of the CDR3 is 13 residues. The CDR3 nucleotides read TGTGCCAGCCGACGGACAGGGAGAGGTGGCTACACCTTC. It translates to CASRRTGRGGYTF.

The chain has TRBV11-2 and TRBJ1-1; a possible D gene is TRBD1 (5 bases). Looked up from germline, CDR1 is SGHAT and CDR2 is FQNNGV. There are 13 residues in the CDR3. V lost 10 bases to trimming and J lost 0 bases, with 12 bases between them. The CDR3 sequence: CATRAGLNTEAFF. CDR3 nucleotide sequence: TGTGCCACTCGGGCAGGGTTGAACACTGAAGCTTTCTTT.

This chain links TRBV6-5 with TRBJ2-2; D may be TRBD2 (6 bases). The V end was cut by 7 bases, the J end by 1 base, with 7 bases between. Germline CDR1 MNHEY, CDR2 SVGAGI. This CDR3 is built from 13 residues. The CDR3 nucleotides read TGTGCCAGCAAGGAGGGGAACACCGGGGAGCTGTTTTTT. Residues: CASKEGNTGELFF.

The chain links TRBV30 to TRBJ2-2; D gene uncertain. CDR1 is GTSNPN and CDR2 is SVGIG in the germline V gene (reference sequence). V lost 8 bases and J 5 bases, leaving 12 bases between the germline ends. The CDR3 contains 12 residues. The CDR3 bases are TGTGCCACCCGAGGAGAGACCGGGGAGCTGTTTTTT. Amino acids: CATRGETGELFF.

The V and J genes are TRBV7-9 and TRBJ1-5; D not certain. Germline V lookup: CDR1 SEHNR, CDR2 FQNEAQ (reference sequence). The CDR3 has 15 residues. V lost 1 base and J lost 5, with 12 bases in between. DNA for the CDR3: TGTGCCAGCAGCTTAGGGGAGAACAGTCATCAGCCCCAGCATTTT. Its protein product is CASSLGENSHQPQHF.

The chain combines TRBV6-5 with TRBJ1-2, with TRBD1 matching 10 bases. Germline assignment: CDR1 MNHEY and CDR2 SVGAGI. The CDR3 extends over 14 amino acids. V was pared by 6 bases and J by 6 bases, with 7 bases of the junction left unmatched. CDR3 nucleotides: TGTGCCAGCAGCATAGGACAGGGGGTGGATGGCTACACCTTC. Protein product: CASSIGQGVDGYTF.

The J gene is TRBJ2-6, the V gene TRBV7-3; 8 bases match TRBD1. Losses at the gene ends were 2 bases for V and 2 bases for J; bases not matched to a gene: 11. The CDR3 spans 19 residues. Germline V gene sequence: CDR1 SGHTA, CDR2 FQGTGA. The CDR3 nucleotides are TGTGCCAGCAGCTTAGGACAGGGCCTGGAGTGGCCTGGGGCCAACGTCCTGACTTTC. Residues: CASSLGQGLEWPGANVLTF.

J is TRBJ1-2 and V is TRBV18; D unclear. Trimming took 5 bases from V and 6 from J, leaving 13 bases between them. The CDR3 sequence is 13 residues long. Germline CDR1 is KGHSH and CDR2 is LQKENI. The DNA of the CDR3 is TGTGCCAGCTCATTGGCCCAGCAGGATGGCTACACCTTC. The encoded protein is CASSLAQQDGYTF.

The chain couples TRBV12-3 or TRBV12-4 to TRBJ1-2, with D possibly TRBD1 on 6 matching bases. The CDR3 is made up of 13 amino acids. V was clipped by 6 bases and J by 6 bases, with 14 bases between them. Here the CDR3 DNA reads TGTGCCAGCAGGCCTGACAGGATCCATGGCTACACCTTC. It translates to CASRPDRIHGYTF.

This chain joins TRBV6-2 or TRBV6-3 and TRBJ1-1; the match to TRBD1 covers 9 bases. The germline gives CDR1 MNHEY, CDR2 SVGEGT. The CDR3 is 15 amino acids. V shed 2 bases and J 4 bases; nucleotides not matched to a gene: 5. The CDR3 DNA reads TGTGCCAGCAGTTACACAGGGGGCTGGTTCACTGAAGCTTTCTTT. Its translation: CASSYTGGWFTEAFF.

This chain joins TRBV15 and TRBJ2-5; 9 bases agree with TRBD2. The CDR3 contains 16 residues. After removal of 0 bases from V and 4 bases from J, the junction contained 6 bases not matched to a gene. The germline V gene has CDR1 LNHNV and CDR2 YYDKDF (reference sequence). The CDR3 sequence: CATSRDPGLARETQYF. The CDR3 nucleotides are TGTGCCACCAGCAGAGACCCCGGACTAGCGCGAGAGACCCAGTACTTC.

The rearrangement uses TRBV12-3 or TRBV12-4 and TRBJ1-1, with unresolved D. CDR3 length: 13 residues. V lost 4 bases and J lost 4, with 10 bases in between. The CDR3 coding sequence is TGTGCCAGCAGTTCAGGAAGGTCCACTGAAGCTTTCTTT. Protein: CASSSGRSTEAFF.

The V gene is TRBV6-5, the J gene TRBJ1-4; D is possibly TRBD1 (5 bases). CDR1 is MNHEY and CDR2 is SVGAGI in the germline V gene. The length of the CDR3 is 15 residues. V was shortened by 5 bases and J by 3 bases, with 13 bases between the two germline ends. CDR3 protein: CASSRIQGSNEKLFF. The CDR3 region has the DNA TGTGCCAGCAGTCGAATCCAGGGATCTAATGAAAAACTGTTTTTT.

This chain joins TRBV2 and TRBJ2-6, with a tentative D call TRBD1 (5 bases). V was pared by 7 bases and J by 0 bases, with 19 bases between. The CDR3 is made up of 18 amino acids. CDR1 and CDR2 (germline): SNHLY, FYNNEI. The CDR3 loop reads CASKIVGQGSSGANVLTF. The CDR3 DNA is TGTGCCAGCAAGATTGTCGGGCAGGGCAGCTCTGGGGCCAACGTCCTGACTTTC.